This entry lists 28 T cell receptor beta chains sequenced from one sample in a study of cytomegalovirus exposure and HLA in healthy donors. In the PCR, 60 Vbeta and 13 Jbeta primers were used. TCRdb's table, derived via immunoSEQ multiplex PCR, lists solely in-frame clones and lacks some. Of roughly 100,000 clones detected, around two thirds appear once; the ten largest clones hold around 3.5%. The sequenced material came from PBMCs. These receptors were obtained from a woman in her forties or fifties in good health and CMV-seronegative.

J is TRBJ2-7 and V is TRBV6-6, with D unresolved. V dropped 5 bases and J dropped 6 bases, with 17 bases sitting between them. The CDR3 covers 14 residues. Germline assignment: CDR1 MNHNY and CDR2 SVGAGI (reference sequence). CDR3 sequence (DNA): TGTGCCAGCAGTACGGAGCCAACAAGCCGCGAGCAGTACTTC. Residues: CASSTEPTSREQYF.

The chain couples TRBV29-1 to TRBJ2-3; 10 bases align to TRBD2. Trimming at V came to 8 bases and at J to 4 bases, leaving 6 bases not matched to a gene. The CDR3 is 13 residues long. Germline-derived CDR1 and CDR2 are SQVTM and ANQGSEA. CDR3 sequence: CSTGTSVADTQYF. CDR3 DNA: TGCAGCACCGGGACTAGCGTCGCAGATACGCAGTATTTT.

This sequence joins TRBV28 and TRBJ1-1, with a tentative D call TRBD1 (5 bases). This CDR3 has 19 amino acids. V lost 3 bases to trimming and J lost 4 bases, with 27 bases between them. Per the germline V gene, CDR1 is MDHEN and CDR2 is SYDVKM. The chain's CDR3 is CASSFRFSSGVRGGTEAFF. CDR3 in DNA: TGTGCCAGCAGTTTTCGGTTCTCCTCGGGGGTCCGAGGTGGCACTGAAGCTTTCTTT.

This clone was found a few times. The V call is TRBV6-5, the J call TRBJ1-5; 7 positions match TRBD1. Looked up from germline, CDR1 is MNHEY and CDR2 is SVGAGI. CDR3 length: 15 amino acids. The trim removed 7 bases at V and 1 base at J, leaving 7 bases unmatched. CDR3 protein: CASTSRQGSNQPQHF. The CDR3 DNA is TGTGCCAGCACCTCACGACAGGGAAGCAATCAGCCCCAGCATTTT.

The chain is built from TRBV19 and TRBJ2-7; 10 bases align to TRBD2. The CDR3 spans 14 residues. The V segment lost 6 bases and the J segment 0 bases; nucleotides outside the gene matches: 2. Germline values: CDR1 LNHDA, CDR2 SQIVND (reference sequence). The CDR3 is CASSQRGGSYEQYF. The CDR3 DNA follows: TGTGCCAGTAGCCAGCGGGGGGGCTCCTACGAGCAGTACTTC. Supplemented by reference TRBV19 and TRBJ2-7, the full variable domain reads DGGITQSPKYLFRKEGQNVTLSCEQNLNHDAMYWYRQDPGQGLRLIYYSQIVNDFQKGDIAEGYSVSREKKESFPLTVTSAQKNPTAFYLCASSQRGGSYEQYFGPGTRLTVT.

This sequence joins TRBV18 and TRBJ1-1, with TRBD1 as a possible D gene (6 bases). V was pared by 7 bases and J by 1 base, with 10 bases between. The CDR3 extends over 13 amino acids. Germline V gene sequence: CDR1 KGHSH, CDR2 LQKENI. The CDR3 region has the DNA TGTGCCAGCTGTAAGACAGGGAACACTGAAGCTTTCTTT. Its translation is CASCKTGNTEAFF.

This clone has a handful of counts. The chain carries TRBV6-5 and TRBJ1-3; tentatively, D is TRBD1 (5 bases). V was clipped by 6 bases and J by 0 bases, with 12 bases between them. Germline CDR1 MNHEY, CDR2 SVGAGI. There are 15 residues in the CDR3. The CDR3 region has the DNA TGTGCCAGCAGCTCCACCGGGGGCTCTGGAAACACCATATATTTT. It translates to CASSSTGGSGNTIYF.

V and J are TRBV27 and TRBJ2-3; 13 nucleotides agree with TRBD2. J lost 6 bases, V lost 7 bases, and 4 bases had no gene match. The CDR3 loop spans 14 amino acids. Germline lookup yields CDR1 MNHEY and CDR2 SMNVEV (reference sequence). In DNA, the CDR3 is TGTGCCAGCACCCTACTAGCGGGGGGGGATACGCAGTATTTT. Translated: CASTLLAGGDTQYF.

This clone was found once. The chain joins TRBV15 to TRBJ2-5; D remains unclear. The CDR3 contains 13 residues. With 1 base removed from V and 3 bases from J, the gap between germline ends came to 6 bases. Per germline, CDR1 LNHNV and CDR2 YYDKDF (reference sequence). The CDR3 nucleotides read TGTGCCACCAGCAGAGTTCACAAAGAGACCCAGTACTTC. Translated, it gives CATSRVHKETQYF.

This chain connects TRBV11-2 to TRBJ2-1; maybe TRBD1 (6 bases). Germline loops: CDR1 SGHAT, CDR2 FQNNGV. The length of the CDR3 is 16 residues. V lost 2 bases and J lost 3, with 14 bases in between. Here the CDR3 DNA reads TGTGCCAGCAGCTTATGGTCAGGGGAAGTCTACAATGAGCAGTTCTTC. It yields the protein CASSLWSGEVYNEQFF.

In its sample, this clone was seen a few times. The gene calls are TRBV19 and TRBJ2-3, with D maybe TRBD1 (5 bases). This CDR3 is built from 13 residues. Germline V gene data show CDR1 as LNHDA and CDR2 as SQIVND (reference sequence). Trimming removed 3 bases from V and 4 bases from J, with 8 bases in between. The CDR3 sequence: CASSITGPDTQYF. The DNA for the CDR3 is TGTGCCAGTAGTATCACAGGCCCAGATACGCAGTATTTT.

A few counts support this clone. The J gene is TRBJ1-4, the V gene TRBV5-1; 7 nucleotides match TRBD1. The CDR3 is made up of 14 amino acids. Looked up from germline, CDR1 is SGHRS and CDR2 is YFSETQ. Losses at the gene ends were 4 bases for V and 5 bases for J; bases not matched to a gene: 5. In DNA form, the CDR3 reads TGCGCCAGCAGCCGCGGGACAGACAATGAAAAACTGTTTTTT. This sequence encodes CASSRGTDNEKLFF. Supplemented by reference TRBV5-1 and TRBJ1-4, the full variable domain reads KAGVTQTPRYLIKTRGQQVTLSCSPISGHRSVSWYQQTPGQGLQFLFEYFSETQRNKGNFPGRFSGRQFSNSRSEMNVSTLELGDSALYLCASSRGTDNEKLFFGSGTQLSVL.

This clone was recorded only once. The CDR3 is CASSLVRGQEQFF. CDR3 sequence (DNA): TGTGCCAGCAGCTTAGTCCGTGGGCAGGAGCAGTTCTTC. The chain links TRBV11-2 to TRBJ2-1; D uncertain. The V end was cut by 1 base, the J end by 10 bases, with 11 bases between. The CDR3 runs to 13 residues. Germline CDR1 reads SGHAT; CDR2 reads FQNNGV.

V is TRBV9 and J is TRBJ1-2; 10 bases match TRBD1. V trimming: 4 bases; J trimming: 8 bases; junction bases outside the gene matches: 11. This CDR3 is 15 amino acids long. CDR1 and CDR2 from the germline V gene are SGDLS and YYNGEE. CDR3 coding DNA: TGTGCCAGCAGCCCAACCGGGACAGGGGCGGGGGGCTACACCTTC. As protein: CASSPTGTGAGGYTF. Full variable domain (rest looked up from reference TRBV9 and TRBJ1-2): DSGVTQTPKHLITATGQRVTLRCSPRSGDLSVYWYQQSLDQGLQFLIQYYNGEERAKGNILERFSAQQFPDLHSELNLSSLELGDSALYFCASSPTGTGAGGYTFGSGTRLTVV.

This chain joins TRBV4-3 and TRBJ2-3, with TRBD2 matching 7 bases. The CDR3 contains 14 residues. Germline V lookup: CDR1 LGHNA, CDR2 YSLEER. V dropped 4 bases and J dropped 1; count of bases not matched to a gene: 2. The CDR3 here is CASSRLAGTDTQYF. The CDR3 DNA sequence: TGCGCCAGCAGCCGGCTAGCGGGCACAGATACGCAGTATTTT.

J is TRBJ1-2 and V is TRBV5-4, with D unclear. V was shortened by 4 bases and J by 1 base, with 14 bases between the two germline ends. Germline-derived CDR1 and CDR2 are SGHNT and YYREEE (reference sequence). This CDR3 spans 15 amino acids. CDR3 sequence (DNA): TGTGCCAGCAGCGGACTTGCTAGAGATAACTATGGCTACACCTTC. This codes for CASSGLARDNYGYTF. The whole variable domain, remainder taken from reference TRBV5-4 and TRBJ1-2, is ETGVTQSPTHLIKTRGQQVTLRCSSQSGHNTVSWYQQALGQGPQFIFQYYREEENGRGNFPPRFSGLQFPNYSSELNVNALELDDSALYLCASSGLARDNYGYTFGSGTRLTVV.

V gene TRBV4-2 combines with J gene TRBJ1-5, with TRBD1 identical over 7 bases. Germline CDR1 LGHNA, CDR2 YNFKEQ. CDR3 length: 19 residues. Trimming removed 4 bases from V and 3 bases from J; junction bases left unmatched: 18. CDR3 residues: CASSPALVGTGAINQPQHF. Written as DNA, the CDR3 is TGTGCCAGCAGCCCAGCGTTGGTGGGAACAGGGGCTATCAATCAGCCCCAGCATTTT.

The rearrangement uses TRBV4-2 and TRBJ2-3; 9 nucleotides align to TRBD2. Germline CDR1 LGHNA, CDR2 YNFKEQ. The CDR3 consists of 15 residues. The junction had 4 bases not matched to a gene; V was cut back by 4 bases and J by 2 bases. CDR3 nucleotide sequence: TGTGCCAGCAGCCTGACTAGCGGATACACAGATACGCAGTATTTT. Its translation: CASSLTSGYTDTQYF.

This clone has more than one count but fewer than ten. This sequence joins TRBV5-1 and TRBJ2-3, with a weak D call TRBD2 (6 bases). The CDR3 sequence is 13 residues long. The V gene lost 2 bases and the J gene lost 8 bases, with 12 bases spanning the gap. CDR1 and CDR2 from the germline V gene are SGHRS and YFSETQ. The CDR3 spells CASSFDRGATQYF. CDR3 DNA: TGCGCCAGCAGCTTTGACCGCGGGGCTACGCAGTATTTT.

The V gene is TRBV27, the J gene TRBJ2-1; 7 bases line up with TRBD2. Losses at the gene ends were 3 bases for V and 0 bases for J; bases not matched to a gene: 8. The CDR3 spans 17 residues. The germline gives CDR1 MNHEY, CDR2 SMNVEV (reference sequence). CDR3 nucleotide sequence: TGTGCCAGCAGTTTCGGTCCTAGCGGACTCTCCTACAATGAGCAGTTCTTC. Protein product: CASSFGPSGLSYNEQFF.

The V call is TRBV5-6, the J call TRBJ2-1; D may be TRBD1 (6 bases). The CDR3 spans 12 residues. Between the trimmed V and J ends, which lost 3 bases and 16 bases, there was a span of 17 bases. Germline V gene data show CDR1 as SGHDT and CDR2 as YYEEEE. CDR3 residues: CASSYTRTEYFF. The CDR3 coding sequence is TGTGCCAGCAGCTATACTAGGACAGAGTACTTCTTC.

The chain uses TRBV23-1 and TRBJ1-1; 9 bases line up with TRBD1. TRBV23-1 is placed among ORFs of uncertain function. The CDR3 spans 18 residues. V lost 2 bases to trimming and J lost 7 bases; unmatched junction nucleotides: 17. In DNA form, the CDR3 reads TGCGCCAGCAGTCAACAGGCCGAGACAGGGGGTTTTAGTGATGAAGCTTTCTTT. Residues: CASSQQAETGGFSDEAFF.

CDR3 loop: CASRNSGFTYEQYF. CDR3 DNA: TGTGCCAGCAGGAACAGCGGATTTACCTACGAGCAGTACTTC. The J gene is TRBJ2-7, the V gene TRBV7-2; D perhaps matches TRBD2 (5 bases). Germline V CDR1 and CDR2: SGHTA, FQGNSA. Trimming pared 6 bases from V and 2 bases from J, leaving 14 bases between. The CDR3 contains 14 residues.

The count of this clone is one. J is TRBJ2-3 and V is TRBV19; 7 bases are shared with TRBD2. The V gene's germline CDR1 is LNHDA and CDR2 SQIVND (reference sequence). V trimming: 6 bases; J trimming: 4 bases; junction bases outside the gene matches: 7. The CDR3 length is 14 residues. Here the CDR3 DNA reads TGTGCCAGTAGCCCTGGACTAGGGGCAGATACGCAGTATTTT. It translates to CASSPGLGADTQYF.

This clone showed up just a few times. The CDR3 DNA is TGTGCCAGCAAGGACAGGGGGGAGACCCAGTACTTC. Amino acids: CASKDRGETQYF. The chain links TRBV27 to TRBJ2-5; 10 nucleotides align to TRBD1. Germline values: CDR1 MNHEY, CDR2 SMNVEV (reference sequence). Trimming cost V 7 bases and J 5 bases; bases outside gene matches: 1. The CDR3 is made up of 12 amino acids.

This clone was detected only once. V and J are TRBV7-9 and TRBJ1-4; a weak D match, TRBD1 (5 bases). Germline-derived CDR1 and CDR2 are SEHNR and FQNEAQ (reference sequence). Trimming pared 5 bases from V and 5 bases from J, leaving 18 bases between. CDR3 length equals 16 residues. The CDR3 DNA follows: TGTGCCAGCAGCCCCCGGGCGGGGGAGAGAAATGAAAAACTGTTTTTT. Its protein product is CASSPRAGERNEKLFF.

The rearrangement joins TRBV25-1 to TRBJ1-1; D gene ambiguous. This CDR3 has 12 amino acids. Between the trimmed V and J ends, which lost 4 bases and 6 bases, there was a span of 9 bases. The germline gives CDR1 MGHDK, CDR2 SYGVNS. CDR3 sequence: CASSADGSEAFF. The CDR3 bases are TGTGCCAGCAGTGCCGACGGGTCTGAAGCTTTCTTT.

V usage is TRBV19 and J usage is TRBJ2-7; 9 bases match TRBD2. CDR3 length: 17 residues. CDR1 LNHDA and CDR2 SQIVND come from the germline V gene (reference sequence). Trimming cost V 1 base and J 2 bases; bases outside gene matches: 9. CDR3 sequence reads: CASSIGAGTSFPYEQYF. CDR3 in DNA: TGTGCCAGTAGTATAGGCGCCGGGACTAGCTTTCCCTACGAGCAGTACTTC.